Listed here are 20 T cell receptor beta chains from one sample, sequenced in a study of blood T cell repertoires in COVID-19. The repertoire was sequenced with immunoSEQ multiplex PCR; TCRdb's copy has only in-frame clones and lacks some. The sample lists roughly 58,000 clones; 80% to 90% were seen once. Sequencing was carried out using peripheral blood. These receptors were taken from a man in his fifties or sixties with COVID-19, enrolled during active disease.

CDR3 sequence (DNA): TGTGCCAGCAGGCAGGGCGTGAACACTGAAGCTTTCTTT. Translated, it gives CASRQGVNTEAFF. The J gene is TRBJ1-1, the V gene TRBV7-9; D is perhaps TRBD1 (5 bases). Germline CDR1 and CDR2: SEHNR and FQNEAQ (reference sequence). The CDR3 totals 13 residues. V lost 6 bases and J lost 0, with 8 bases in between.

This clone was seen a single time. The chain has TRBV5-8 and TRBJ1-5, with no clear D. The V gene's germline CDR1 is SGHTS and CDR2 YDEGEE. V was pared by 0 bases and J by 0 bases, with 13 bases between. The CDR3 sequence is 17 residues long. The CDR3 DNA reads TGTGCCAGCAGCTTGGCCCAATACAGCAATAGCAATCAGCCCCAGCATTTT. It is translated as CASSLAQYSNSNQPQHF.

This clone occurred a few times. The V call is TRBV27, the J call TRBJ1-4, with TRBD1 matching 7 bases. The J segment lost 7 bases and the V segment lost 5 bases, leaving 13 bases of the junction unmatched. This CDR3 has 16 amino acids. The germline gives CDR1 MNHEY, CDR2 SMNVEV (reference sequence). The CDR3 region is CASSPPTGVGAEKLFF. The CDR3 DNA follows: TGTGCCAGCAGTCCCCCTACAGGGGTAGGCGCTGAAAAACTGTTTTTT.

This sequence joins TRBV5-6 and TRBJ1-1, with D hard to call. Trimming removed 0 bases from V and 5 bases from J, with 11 bases in between. The CDR3 totals 14 residues. The V gene's germline CDR1 is SGHDT and CDR2 YYEEEE. The CDR3, as DNA: TGTGCCAGCAGCTTGGGTGGGGAGAAGACTGAAGCTTTCTTT. Amino acids: CASSLGGEKTEAFF.

J is TRBJ2-2 and V is TRBV7-9; 9 nucleotides agree with TRBD2. Germline V gene sequence: CDR1 SEHNR, CDR2 FQNEAQ (reference sequence). This CDR3 contains 17 residues. Trimming cost V 2 bases and J 7 bases; bases outside gene matches: 11. The CDR3 DNA sequence: TGTGCCAGCAGCTTAAGGTCTAGCGGGGACCGGCTCGGGGAGCTGTTTTTT. It translates to CASSLRSSGDRLGELFF.

In its sample, this clone was seen a few times. Because it lacks the conserved phenylalanine or tryptophan at the end, this CDR3 is likely a read error. The limits of the CDR3 on the DNA are not certain, so only TCRdb's listed CDR3 is given. The rearrangement uses TRBV5-1 and TRBJ2-7; TRBD1, the table's D call, lacks a check against the DNA. Germline-derived CDR1 and CDR2 are SGHRS and YFSETQ. Both ends counted, the CDR3 spans 11 residues. CDR3 loop: CASSHPGTGGI.

The chain has TRBV6-5 and TRBJ1-2; a weak D match, TRBD1 (6 bases). Germline V CDR1 and CDR2: MNHEY, SVGAGI. There are 12 residues in the CDR3. V shed 4 bases and J shed 4 bases, with 7 bases lying between them. CDR3 DNA sequence: TGTGCCAGCAGTTCGACAGGCTATGGCTACACCTTC. This sequence encodes CASSSTGYGYTF.

The V gene is TRBV30, the J gene TRBJ2-7; a possible D gene is TRBD2 (6 bases). V was shortened by 4 bases and J by 4 bases, with 20 bases between the two germline ends. The CDR3 loop spans 15 amino acids. Per germline, CDR1 GTSNPN and CDR2 SVGIG (reference sequence). The CDR3 region has the DNA TGTGCCTGGACTCTTGTCGGGGAGGTCGATTACGAGCAGTACTTC. Amino acids: CAWTLVGEVDYEQYF.

The chain recombines TRBV19 with TRBJ1-4, with D possibly TRBD1 on 5 matching bases. The germline CDR1 and CDR2 sequences are LNHDA and SQIVND (reference sequence). The CDR3 totals 12 residues. With 5 bases removed from V and 5 bases from J, the gap between germline ends came to 6 bases. The chain's CDR3 is CASSWTNEKLFF. The CDR3 region has the DNA TGTGCCAGTAGTTGGACAAATGAAAAACTGTTTTTT.

V gene TRBV6-1 combines with J gene TRBJ1-1; 7 bases agree with TRBD1. The CDR3 sequence is 13 residues long. V lost 0 bases, J lost 11 bases, and 6 bases stayed unmatched. Per the germline V gene, CDR1 is MNHNS and CDR2 is SASEGT. The CDR3 reads CASSEALGGKAFF. CDR3 nucleotide sequence: TGTGCCAGCAGTGAAGCGCTAGGGGGCAAGGCTTTCTTT.

The rearrangement joins TRBV11-2 to TRBJ2-7; no clear D gene. V lost 5 bases, J lost 0 bases, and 17 bases lay in between. This CDR3 is 16 amino acids long. Germline V gene lookup returns CDR1 SGHAT and CDR2 FQNNGV. CDR3 nucleotides: TGTGCCAGCAGCCCAAGCACCCCCTCACTCTCCTACGAGCAGTACTTC. Its translation: CASSPSTPSLSYEQYF.

The V gene is TRBV20-1, the J gene TRBJ2-3; D not certain. V lost 5 bases and J lost 6, with 6 bases in between. CDR1 and CDR2 from the germline V gene are DFQATT and SNEGSKA (reference sequence). The CDR3 consists of 10 residues. The CDR3 nucleotides are TGCAGTGCTCCACTGGATACGCAGTATTTT. Residues: CSAPLDTQYF.

The genes are TRBV18 and TRBJ1-5; TRBD1 agrees at 7 bases. Germline values: CDR1 KGHSH, CDR2 LQKENI. With 2 bases clipped from V and 3 bases from J, the junction kept 7 bases outside the gene matches. This CDR3 comprises 16 residues. The CDR3: CASSPSPGGNNQPQHF. The CDR3 nucleotides are TGTGCCAGCTCACCATCCCCAGGGGGAAACAATCAGCCCCAGCATTTT. Variable domain in full (rest from reference TRBV18 and TRBJ1-5): NAGVMQNPRHLVRRRGQEARLRCSPMKGHSHVYWYRQLPEEGLKFMVYLQKENIIDESGMPKERFSAEFPKEGPSILRIQQVVRGDSAAYFCASSPSPGGNNQPQHFGDGTRLSIL.

V usage is TRBV7-2 and J usage is TRBJ2-2, with 9 bases matching TRBD2. V was clipped by 2 bases and J by 4 bases; unmatched bases: 2. Per germline, CDR1 SGHTA and CDR2 FQGNSA. The CDR3 length is 15 residues. This CDR3 is CASSLQRGATGELFF. The DNA of the CDR3 is TGTGCCAGCAGCTTACAGCGGGGGGCCACCGGGGAGCTGTTTTTT.

J is TRBJ1-6 and V is TRBV5-1, with 9 bases aligning to TRBD1. The ends lost 0 bases at V and 10 bases at J; junction bases unmatched: 8. There are 16 residues in the CDR3. CDR1 and CDR2 from the germline V gene are SGHRS and YFSETQ. The CDR3 region has the DNA TGCGCCAGCAGCTTGGATCCGGGACAGGGTATCTCACCCCTCCACTTT. It encodes CASSLDPGQGISPLHF.

The chain is built from TRBV5-8 and TRBJ1-2; tentative D call: TRBD1 (6 bases). V was pared by 4 bases and J by 0 bases, with 10 bases between. This CDR3 has 14 residues. Germline assignment: CDR1 SGHTS and CDR2 YDEGEE. CDR3 in amino acids: CASSGNRANYGYTF. The CDR3 nucleotides read TGTGCCAGCAGCGGAAACAGGGCTAACTATGGCTACACCTTC.

The sample holds a few counts of this clone. The DNA of the CDR3 is TGTGCCAGCAGCATCAGGACAGGGCAAGGTCAGCCCCAGCATTTT. It specifies CASSIRTGQGQPQHF. The chain links TRBV7-2 to TRBJ1-5; 8 positions agree with TRBD1. V trimming: 5 bases; J trimming: 6 bases; junction bases outside the gene matches: 9. The CDR3 loop spans 15 amino acids. The germline gives CDR1 SGHTA, CDR2 FQGNSA.

V gene TRBV7-6 combines with J gene TRBJ2-5; TRBD2 is a possible D gene (6 bases). Germline V gene sequence: CDR1 SGHVS, CDR2 FNYEAQ. The CDR3 runs 16 residues. V lost 2 bases and J lost 2, with 15 bases in between. CDR3 region: CASSLLGPGVQETQYF. CDR3 sequence (DNA): TGTGCCAGCAGCTTATTGGGCCCGGGGGTTCAAGAGACCCAGTACTTC.

The genes are TRBV7-2 and TRBJ2-1; possible D gene TRBD2, 6 bases. Germline V lookup: CDR1 SGHTA, CDR2 FQGNSA. The CDR3 extends over 14 amino acids. Trimming left V 5 bases short and J 9 bases short, with 17 bases between. The CDR3 spells CASSLSGGVGEQFF. The DNA of the CDR3 is TGTGCCAGCAGCCTAAGTGGCGGGGTTGGTGAGCAGTTCTTC. The complete variable domain, with remaining parts taken from reference TRBV7-2 and TRBJ2-1, reads GAGVSQSPSNKVTEKGKDVELRCDPISGHTALYWYRQSLGQGLEFLIYFQGNSAPDKSGLPSDRFSAERTGGSVSTLTIQRTQQEDSAVYLCASSLSGGVGEQFFGPGTRLTVL.

The chain recombines TRBV11-1 with TRBJ2-7; TRBD2 matches at 7 bases. In germline, CDR1 is SGHAT, CDR2 FQDESV (reference sequence). J lost 2 bases, V lost 5 bases, and 12 bases had no gene match. The CDR3 runs 16 residues. The CDR3 DNA reads as TGTGCCAGCAGCCCCTCAACCCAGGGAGGGCCCTACGAGCAGTACTTC. Its protein product is CASSPSTQGGPYEQYF.